A single sample is the source of the 20 T cell receptor beta chains below, sequenced in a study of blood T cells in healthy people across ages. A second PCR of 7 to 11 cycles used a sample-barcoded 5' primer and a J-beta primer mix. A single record per CDR3 protein comes from TCRdb applying MiXCR to the 5' RACE reads. The sample lists about 800,000 distinct CDR3 sequences, around 45% occurring once. Sequenced input: blood. These TCRs come from a man aged 80 or over in good health.

The chain joins TRBV5-1 to TRBJ2-7; no definite D call. CDR3 length: 17 residues. Germline values: CDR1 SGHRS, CDR2 YFSETQ. Trimming removed 0 bases from V and 1 base from J, with 17 bases in between. The CDR3 DNA reads TGCGCCAGCAGCTTGGGGACCTACCAAATTAAATCCTACGAGCAGTACTTC. This codes for CASSLGTYQIKSYEQYF.

The J gene is TRBJ2-1, the V gene TRBV11-3; D is undetermined. TRBJ2-7 explains the end of the DNA better; the J call may be wrong. The CDR3 runs to 13 residues. Germline V gene data show CDR1 as SGHNT and CDR2 as YENEEA. The CDR3 here is CASTRPRQDEQYF. Here the CDR3 DNA reads TGTGCCAGCACCCGCCCAAGGCAGGATGAGCAGTACTTC.

CDR3 loop: CASRSQGEWVLTF. The CDR3 DNA is TGTGCCAGCAGATCACAGGGGGAATGGGTCCTGACTTTC. The rearrangement links TRBV27 to TRBJ2-6; 8 bases are a match to TRBD1. Germline V CDR1 and CDR2: MNHEY, SMNVEV (reference sequence). The CDR3 consists of 13 residues. Trimming cost V 6 bases and J 13 bases; bases outside gene matches: 8. Based on the CDR3 plus reference TRBV27 and TRBJ2-6, the full variable domain is EAQVTQNPRYLITVTGKKLTVTCSQNMNHEYMSWYRQDPGLGLRQIYYSMNVEVTDKGDVPEGYKVSRKEKRNFPLILESPSPNQTSLYFCASRSQGEWVLTFGAGSRLTVL.

The chain uses TRBV7-2 and TRBJ2-1; 9 positions agree with TRBD2. V lost 2 bases and J lost 5; bases outside the gene matches: 7. The germline V gene has CDR1 SGHTA and CDR2 FQGNSA. The CDR3 has 16 amino acids. This chain's CDR3 is CASSLPGGGRDNEQFF. The CDR3 DNA is TGTGCCAGCAGCTTACCCGGGGGCGGGAGGGACAATGAGCAGTTCTTC.

This clonotype was found a few times. V is TRBV4-3 and J is TRBJ2-4, with 7 positions matching TRBD1. TRBJ2-7 matches the DNA end more closely, so the J call is doubtful. The germline V gene has CDR1 LGHNA and CDR2 YSLEER. This CDR3 region has 13 residues. The CDR3 sequence: CASSRGLNYEQYF. For the CDR3, the DNA is TGCGCCAGCAGCAGGGGGCTTAATTACGAGCAGTACTTC.

This clonotype was seen more than once but under ten times. The rearrangement joins TRBV4-3 to TRBJ2-5; 10 nucleotides line up with TRBD2. The CDR3 is made up of 16 amino acids. Trimming cost V 1 base and J 11 bases; bases outside gene matches: 13. Looked up from germline, CDR1 is LGHNA and CDR2 is YSLEER. Here the CDR3 DNA reads TGCGCCAGCAGCCAAGTATGGCTAGCGGGAGAGCGGGAGCAGTACTTC. Amino acids: CASSQVWLAGEREQYF.

The table lists this clonotype with a few counts. The chain joins TRBV12-3 or TRBV12-4 to TRBJ2-1; 8 positions agree with TRBD2. The CDR3 covers 13 residues. The trim removed 5 bases at V and 9 bases at J, leaving 6 bases unmatched. CDR3 DNA sequence: TGTGCCAGCAGTCCCCCCCTAGCGGGTGAGCAGTTCTTC. It is translated as CASSPPLAGEQFF.

This clonotype was seen a handful of times. This chain joins TRBV20-1 and TRBJ2-7; TRBD2 agrees at 8 bases. Germline V gives CDR1 DFQATT, CDR2 SNEGSKA (reference sequence). V was clipped by 0 bases and J by 1 base; unmatched bases: 8. This CDR3 is 16 amino acids long. The DNA of the CDR3 is TGCAGTGCTAGAGACTCAGAGCGGGAGTGGTCCTACGAGCAGTACTTC. It yields the protein CSARDSEREWSYEQYF.

This clonotype appeared many times. The rearrangement joins TRBV25-1 to TRBJ1-4; no definite D call. Trimming left V 3 bases short and J 8 bases short, with 7 bases between. Germline V gene lookup returns CDR1 MGHDK and CDR2 SYGVNS. The CDR3 is made up of 12 amino acids. As DNA, the CDR3 is TGTGCCAGCAGTGACCTCGGCGAAAAACTGTTTTTT. Its translation: CASSDLGEKLFF.

The chain uses TRBV12-3 or TRBV12-4 and TRBJ2-5; D not resolved. This CDR3 has 12 residues. Trimming removed 3 bases at V and 4 bases at J, with 6 bases between. DNA for the CDR3: TGTGCCAGCAGTTTTTCTACAGAGACCCAGTACTTC. Protein: CASSFSTETQYF.

The chain combines TRBV25-1 with TRBJ1-3, with TRBD1 identical over 7 bases. This CDR3 has 16 residues. The ends lost 1 base at V and 3 bases at J; junction bases unmatched: 6. Germline values: CDR1 MGHDK, CDR2 SYGVNS. This CDR3 is CASSELQGKYGNTIYF. CDR3 nucleotide sequence: TGTGCCAGCAGTGAATTACAGGGGAAGTATGGAAACACCATATATTTT. The full variable domain, its missing parts supplied by reference TRBV25-1 and TRBJ1-3, is EADIYQTPRYLVIGTGKKITLECSQTMGHDKMYWYQQDPGMELHLIHYSYGVNSTEKGDLSSESTVSRIRTEHFPLTLESARPSHTSQYLCASSELQGKYGNTIYFGEGSWLTVV.

This clonotype was seen more than once but under ten times. The chain is built from TRBV10-3 and TRBJ2-7, with a tentative D call TRBD2 (5 bases). CDR3 length: 14 amino acids. Trimming took 4 bases from V and 4 from J, leaving 14 bases between them. CDR1 is ENHRY and CDR2 is SYGVKD in the germline V gene. The CDR3 spells CAISGEIGLYEQYF. CDR3 DNA sequence: TGTGCCATCAGTGGGGAGATAGGTTTGTACGAGCAGTACTTC.

Note on this clonotype: An end of the junction does not agree with germline; a read error may underlie this. The chain combines TRBV7-2 with TRBJ2-3; a possible D gene is TRBD1 (5 bases). The CDR3 spans 17 residues. Germline V gene lookup returns CDR1 SGHTA and CDR2 FQGNSA. CDR3 DNA: TGTGCCAGCAGCTTAGCGACAGCGCCGGGCGGCACAGGTACGCAGTATTTT. Protein product: CASSLATAPGGTGTQYF.

This clonotype was seen a handful of times. The chain joins TRBV29-1 to TRBJ2-7; 8 bases agree with TRBD1. V lost 3 bases and J lost 7; bases outside the gene matches: 8. The V gene's germline CDR1 is SQVTM and CDR2 ANQGSEA. CDR3 length equals 13 residues. CDR3 loop: CSVERQGTKEQYF. DNA for the CDR3: TGCAGCGTTGAGAGACAGGGGACGAAGGAGCAGTACTTC.

J is TRBJ2-2 and V is TRBV5-1, with 13 bases matching TRBD2. V lost 4 bases, J lost 2 bases, and 2 bases stayed unmatched. Germline V gene data show CDR1 as SGHRS and CDR2 as YFSETQ. This CDR3 is built from 16 residues. The CDR3 region has the DNA TGCGCCAGCAGCGTGGGACTAGCGGGAAACACCGGGGAGCTGTTTTTT. It translates to CASSVGLAGNTGELFF.

Points on this clonotype: The junction shows a germline mismatch at one end, possibly a read error. The chain is built from TRBV6-1 and TRBJ2-1; a weak D match, TRBD2 (6 bases). The last part of the DNA fits TRBJ2-7 better; the J call may be wrong. The CDR3 extends over 18 amino acids. The germline gives CDR1 MNHNS, CDR2 SASEGT. The CDR3, as DNA: TGTGCCAGCAGCGAAGCAATGGGCTTCCTAGCGCCATACAATGAGCAGTACTTC. It encodes CASSEAMGFLAPYNEQYF.

The chain has TRBV7-2 and TRBJ2-3; TRBD2 matches at 7 bases. The CDR3 length is 15 residues. After removal of 6 bases from V and 0 bases from J, the junction contained 6 bases not matched to a gene. From germline, CDR1 is SGHTA and CDR2 FQGNSA. CDR3 sequence reads: CASRLVGGSTDTQYF. CDR3 nucleotide sequence: TGTGCCAGCAGACTGGTGGGAGGGAGCACAGATACGCAGTATTTT.

There are a few counts of this clonotype. V is TRBV20-1 and J is TRBJ2-7, with 11 bases aligning to TRBD2. Germline V gene data show CDR1 as DFQATT and CDR2 as SNEGSKA (reference sequence). The CDR3 is 12 amino acids. CDR3 sequence: CSSGRFFYEQYF. As DNA, the CDR3 is TGCTCTAGCGGGAGGTTCTTCTACGAGCAGTACTTC.

The chain recombines TRBV28 with TRBJ2-3; TRBD1 agrees at 9 bases. J was trimmed by 3 bases and V by 4 bases; bases with no gene match: 17. The CDR3 has 19 residues. CDR1 and CDR2 (germline): MDHEN, SYDVKM. The CDR3 protein is CASSSPAMGQGRVTDTQYF. The CDR3 DNA reads as TGTGCCAGCAGTTCTCCCGCGATGGGACAGGGAAGAGTGACAGATACGCAGTATTTT.

This clonotype was counted a few times. The chain has TRBV20-1 and TRBJ2-7, with 13 positions matching TRBD2. The germline gives CDR1 DFQATT, CDR2 SNEGSKA (reference sequence). There are 14 residues in the CDR3. The V and J ends lost 1 base and 7 bases, in that order; junction bases with no gene match: 4. Here the CDR3 DNA reads TGCAGTGCTAGAGCGGGACTAGCGGGATCTGAGCAGTACTTC. Encoded protein: CSARAGLAGSEQYF.